Listed below are T cell receptor beta chains from one sample, sequenced in a study of T cell clonotyping in hematopoietic cell transplantation. Only in-frame clones appear in the TCRdb table, and some are missing; sequencing was by immunoSEQ multiplex PCR. Of 15,000 to 20,000 clones listed, more than 60% were seen once; the top ten hold approximately 15%. The source material was peripheral blood mononuclear cells. The origin of the receptors is a man aged 55 to 69 in good health. Some clones in this sample may be carry-over from other donors' samples. Both conserved end residues are part of each CDR3. The order of the fields is D gene, J gene, V gene, clone size, CDR3 DNA, CDR3 protein. A D gene is named only where the DNA matches it firmly. Some rows mark clone size as missing; the rest say once, few, many or name a class of expanded clone.

-	TRBJ2-7	TRBV2	-	TGTGCCAGCGAGGTGGGTGACTACGAGCAGTACTTC	CASEVGDYEQYF
-	TRBJ2-2	TRBV7-2	-	TGTGCCAGCAGCAGTAGGGGGGGCTTGAACACCGGGGAGCTGTTTTTT	CASSSRGGLNTGELFF
-	TRBJ2-6	TRBV6-5	few	TGTGCCAGCAGCCTACTTATCTCTGGGGCCAACGTCCTGACTTTC	CASSLLISGANVLTF
-	TRBJ1-5	TRBV19	-	TGTGCCAGTAGTGCCTTCCCCGCGGGGCAGCCCCAGCATTTT	CASSAFPAGQPQHF
TRBD2	TRBJ2-7	TRBV5-1	-	TGCGCCAGCAGCCCGGGGGGGACCGGCCCCCACGAGCAGTACTTC	CASSPGGTGPHEQYF
-	TRBJ1-4	TRBV5-6	-	TGTGCCAGCAGCTTGGGTCGTAATGAAAAACTGTTTTTT	CASSLGRNEKLFF
TRBD1	TRBJ1-6	TRBV5-6	few	TGTGCCAGCAGCTTGGGCAGGGGGTATTCACCCCTCCACTTT	CASSLGRGYSPLHF
-	TRBJ1-4	TRBV19	-	TGTGCCAGTAGTATCCCGACGGGGCTGGGTAATGAAAAACTGTTTTTT	CASSIPTGLGNEKLFF
-	TRBJ2-5	TRBV5-6	-	TGTGCCAGCAGCTTGGTGCGACCGAACCAAGAGACCCAGTACTTC	CASSLVRPNQETQYF
-	TRBJ1-5	TRBV28	-	TGTGCCAGCAGTTCCTTGCAGTATAGCAATCAGCCCCAGCATTTT	CASSSLQYSNQPQHF
-	TRBJ1-1	TRBV6-1	-	TGTGCCACCGGGACGCGTAACACTGAAGCTTTCTTT	CATGTRNTEAFF
TRBD2	TRBJ2-2	TRBV19	few	TGTGCCAGTAGTATCTGGAGCGGGGCGAACGGGGAGCTGTTTTTT	CASSIWSGANGELFF
TRBD1	TRBJ1-1	TRBV15	-	TGTGCCACCAGCAGGGACAGGGGGGCGAACACTGAAGCTTTCTTT	CATSRDRGANTEAFF
TRBD1	TRBJ1-2	TRBV5-4	-	TGTGCCAGCAGCTCTCCGGGACAGACTTATAACTATGGCTACACCTTC	CASSSPGQTYNYGYTF
-	TRBJ2-1	TRBV18	few	TGTGCCAGCTCACTTTACTCGGCGGGGGCGGGAGAGCAGTTCTTC	CASSLYSAGAGEQFF
-	TRBJ2-5	TRBV7-2	-	TGTGCCAGCAGCCTTTACACCGGGGAGACCCAGTACTTC	CASSLYTGETQYF
-	TRBJ1-4	TRBV5-1	-	TGCGCCAGCAGCTTGGAATTTACAGGGCGGACTAATGAAAAACTGTTTTTT	CASSLEFTGRTNEKLFF